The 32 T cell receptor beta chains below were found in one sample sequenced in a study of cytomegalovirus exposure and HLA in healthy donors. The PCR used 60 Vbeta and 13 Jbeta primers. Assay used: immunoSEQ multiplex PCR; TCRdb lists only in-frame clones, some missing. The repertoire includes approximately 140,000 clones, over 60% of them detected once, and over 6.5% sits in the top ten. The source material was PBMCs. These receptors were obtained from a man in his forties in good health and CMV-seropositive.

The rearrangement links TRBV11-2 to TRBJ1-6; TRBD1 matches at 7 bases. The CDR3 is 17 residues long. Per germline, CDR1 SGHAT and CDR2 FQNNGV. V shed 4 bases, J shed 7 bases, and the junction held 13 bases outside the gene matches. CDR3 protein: CASSSEAAGGYNSPLHF. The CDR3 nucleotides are TGTGCCAGCAGCTCCGAGGCCGCAGGGGGTTACAATTCACCCCTCCACTTT. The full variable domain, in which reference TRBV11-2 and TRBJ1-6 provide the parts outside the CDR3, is EAGVAQSPRYKIIEKRQSVAFWCNPISGHATLYWYQQILGQGPKLLIQFQNNGVVDDSQLPKDRFSAERLKGVDSTLKIQPAKLEDSAVYLCASSSEAAGGYNSPLHFGNGTRLTVT.

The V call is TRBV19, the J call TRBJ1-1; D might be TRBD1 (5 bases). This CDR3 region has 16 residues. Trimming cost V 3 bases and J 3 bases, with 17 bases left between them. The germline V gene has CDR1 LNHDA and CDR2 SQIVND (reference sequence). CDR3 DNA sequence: TGTGCCAGTAGTATGGGGCCCAGCGGGTCCGACACTGAAGCTTTCTTT. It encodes CASSMGPSGSDTEAFF.

The CDR3 here is CASSSRATQYF. The DNA of the CDR3 is TGTGCCAGCAGCTCGAGAGCAACGCAGTATTTT. The chain combines TRBV7-2 with TRBJ2-3, with D unresolved. The V gene's germline CDR1 is SGHTA and CDR2 FQGNSA. The CDR3 is made up of 11 amino acids. V was trimmed by 4 bases and J by 9 bases, leaving 8 bases between them.

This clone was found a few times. The CDR3 reads CASSGQGDTGELFF. CDR3 in DNA: TGTGCCAGCTCTGGACAGGGGGATACCGGGGAGCTGTTTTTT. V is TRBV18 and J is TRBJ2-2; 10 nucleotides align to TRBD1. Germline V gene data show CDR1 as KGHSH and CDR2 as LQKENI. This CDR3 comprises 14 residues. V dropped 6 bases and J dropped 5; count of bases not matched to a gene: 3.

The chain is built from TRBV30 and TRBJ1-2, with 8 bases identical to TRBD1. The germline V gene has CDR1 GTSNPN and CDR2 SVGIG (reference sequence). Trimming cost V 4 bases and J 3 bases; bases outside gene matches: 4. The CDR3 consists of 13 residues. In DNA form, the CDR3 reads TGTGCCTGGACAGGGGGCATGGACTATGGCTACACCTTC. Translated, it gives CAWTGGMDYGYTF.

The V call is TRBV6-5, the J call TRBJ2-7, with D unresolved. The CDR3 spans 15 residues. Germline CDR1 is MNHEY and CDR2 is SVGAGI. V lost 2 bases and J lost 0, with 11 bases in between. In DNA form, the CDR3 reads TGTGCCAGCAGTTACAGCCACAGAAGCTCCTACGAGCAGTACTTC. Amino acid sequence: CASSYSHRSSYEQYF.

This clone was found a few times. As DNA, the CDR3 is TGCAGTGCTAGCCCAGTAAACGAGCAGTACTTC. Its protein is CSASPVNEQYF. This chain joins TRBV20-1 and TRBJ2-7; D gene unclear. CDR1 and CDR2 (germline): DFQATT, SNEGSKA (reference sequence). This CDR3 contains 11 residues. Trimming removed 3 bases at V and 5 bases at J, with 8 bases between.

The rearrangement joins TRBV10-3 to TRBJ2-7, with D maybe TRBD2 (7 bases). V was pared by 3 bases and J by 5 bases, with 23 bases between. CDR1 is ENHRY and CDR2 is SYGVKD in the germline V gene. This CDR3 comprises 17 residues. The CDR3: CAISDPGHRGGRNEQYF. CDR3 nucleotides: TGTGCCATCAGTGACCCTGGCCATAGGGGGGGTAGGAACGAGCAGTACTTC.

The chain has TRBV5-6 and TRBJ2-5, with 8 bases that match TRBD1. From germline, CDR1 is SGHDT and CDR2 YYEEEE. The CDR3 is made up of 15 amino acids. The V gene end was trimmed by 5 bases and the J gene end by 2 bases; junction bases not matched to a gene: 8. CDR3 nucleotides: TGTGCCAGCAGTCGTAGACAGGGGTCTCAAGAGACCCAGTACTTC. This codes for CASSRRQGSQETQYF.

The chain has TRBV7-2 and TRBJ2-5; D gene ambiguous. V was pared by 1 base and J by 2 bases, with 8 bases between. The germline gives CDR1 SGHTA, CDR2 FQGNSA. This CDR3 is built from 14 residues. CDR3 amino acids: CASSLGARQETQYF. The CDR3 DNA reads TGTGCCAGCAGCTTAGGAGCGAGACAAGAGACCCAGTACTTC.

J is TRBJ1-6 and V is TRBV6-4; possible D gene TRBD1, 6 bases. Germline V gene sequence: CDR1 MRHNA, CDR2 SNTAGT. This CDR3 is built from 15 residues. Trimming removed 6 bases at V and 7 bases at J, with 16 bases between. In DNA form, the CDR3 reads TGTGCCAGCAGACCCCGGGACACCTTAAATTCACCCCTCCACTTT. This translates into CASRPRDTLNSPLHF.

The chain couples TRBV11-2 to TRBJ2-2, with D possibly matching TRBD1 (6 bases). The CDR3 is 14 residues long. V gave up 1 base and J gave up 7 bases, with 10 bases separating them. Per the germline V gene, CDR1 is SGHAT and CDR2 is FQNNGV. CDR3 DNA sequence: TGTGCCAGCAGCTTAGTAACAGGGCACGGGGAGCTGTTTTTT. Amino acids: CASSLVTGHGELFF. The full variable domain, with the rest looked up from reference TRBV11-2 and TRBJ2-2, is EAGVAQSPRYKIIEKRQSVAFWCNPISGHATLYWYQQILGQGPKLLIQFQNNGVVDDSQLPKDRFSAERLKGVDSTLKIQPAKLEDSAVYLCASSLVTGHGELFFGEGSRLTVL.

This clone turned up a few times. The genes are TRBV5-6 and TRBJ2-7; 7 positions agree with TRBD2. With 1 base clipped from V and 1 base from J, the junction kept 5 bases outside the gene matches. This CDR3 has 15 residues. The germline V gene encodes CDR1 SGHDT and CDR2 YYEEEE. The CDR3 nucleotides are TGTGCCAGCAGCTTGCCCGGCGGGAGTTCCTACGAGCAGTACTTC. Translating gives CASSLPGGSSYEQYF.

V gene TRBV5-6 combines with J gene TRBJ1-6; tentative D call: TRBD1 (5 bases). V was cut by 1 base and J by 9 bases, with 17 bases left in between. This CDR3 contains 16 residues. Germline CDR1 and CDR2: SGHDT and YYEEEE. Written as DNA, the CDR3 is TGTGCCAGCAGCTTGAAAGCAGGGTTTTTTGGTTCACCCCTCCACTTT. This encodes CASSLKAGFFGSPLHF.

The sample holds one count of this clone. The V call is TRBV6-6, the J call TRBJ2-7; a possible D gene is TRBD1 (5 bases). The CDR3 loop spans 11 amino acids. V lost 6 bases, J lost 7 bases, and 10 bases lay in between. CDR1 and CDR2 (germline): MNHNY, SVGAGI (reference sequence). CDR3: CASSSRQEQYF. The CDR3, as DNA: TGTGCCAGCAGCTCCAGACAGGAGCAGTACTTC.

In DNA form, the CDR3 reads TGTGCCATCAGGGGACAGGCTGCCTACGAGCAGTACTTC. Translating it yields CAIRGQAAYEQYF. The chain has TRBV10-3 and TRBJ2-5; 8 bases line up with TRBD1. The DNA end is a closer match to TRBJ2-7, so the J assignment may be wrong. The CDR3 covers 13 residues. Germline values: CDR1 ENHRY, CDR2 SYGVKD.

The DNA of the CDR3 is TGTGCCAGCAGTTTAGTGGGAGATTATAATTCACCCCTCCACTTT. It yields the protein CASSLVGDYNSPLHF. This chain joins TRBV27 and TRBJ1-6, with D uncertain. Germline CDR1 is MNHEY and CDR2 is SMNVEV (reference sequence). V was pared by 2 bases and J by 4 bases, with 9 bases between. This CDR3 is built from 15 residues.

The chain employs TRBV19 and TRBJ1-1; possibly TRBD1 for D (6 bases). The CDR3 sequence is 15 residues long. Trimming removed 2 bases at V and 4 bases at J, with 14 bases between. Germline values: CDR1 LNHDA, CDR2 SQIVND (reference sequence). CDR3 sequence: CASSILGGASTEAFF. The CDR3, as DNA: TGTGCCAGTAGTATATTGGGGGGGGCTAGCACTGAAGCTTTCTTT.

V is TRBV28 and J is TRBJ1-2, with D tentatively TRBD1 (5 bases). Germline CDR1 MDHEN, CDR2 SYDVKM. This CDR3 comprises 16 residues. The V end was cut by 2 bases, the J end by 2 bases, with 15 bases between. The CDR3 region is CASSLAFRGANYGYTF. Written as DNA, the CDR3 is TGTGCCAGCAGTTTAGCCTTTAGGGGCGCAAACTATGGCTACACCTTC.

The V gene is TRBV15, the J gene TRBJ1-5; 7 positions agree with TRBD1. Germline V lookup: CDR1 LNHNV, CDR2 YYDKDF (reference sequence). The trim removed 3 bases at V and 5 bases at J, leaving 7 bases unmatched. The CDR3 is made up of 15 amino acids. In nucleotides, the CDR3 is TGTGCCACCAGCAGCTCCTGGCAGGGGGATCAGCCCCAGCATTTT. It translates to CATSSSWQGDQPQHF.

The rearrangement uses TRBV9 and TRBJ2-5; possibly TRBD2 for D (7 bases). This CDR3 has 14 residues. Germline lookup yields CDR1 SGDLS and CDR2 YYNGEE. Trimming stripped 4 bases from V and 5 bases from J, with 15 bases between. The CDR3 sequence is CASSFRGAPETQYF. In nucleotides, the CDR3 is TGTGCCAGCAGCTTCCGGGGGGCCCCGGAGACCCAGTACTTC. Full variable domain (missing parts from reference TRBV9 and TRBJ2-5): DSGVTQTPKHLITATGQRVTLRCSPRSGDLSVYWYQQSLDQGLQFLIQYYNGEERAKGNILERFSAQQFPDLHSELNLSSLELGDSALYFCASSFRGAPETQYFGPGTRLLVL.

This CDR3 is CASSYPTGSQYF. The CDR3 DNA is TGTGCCAGCAGTTACCCGACAGGGAGCCAGTACTTC. This rearrangement joins TRBV6-6 to TRBJ2-5, with 7 nucleotides matching TRBD1. CDR1 and CDR2 (germline): MNHNY, SVGAGI (reference sequence). This CDR3 has 12 amino acids. The V segment lost 2 bases and the J segment 10 bases; nucleotides outside the gene matches: 4.

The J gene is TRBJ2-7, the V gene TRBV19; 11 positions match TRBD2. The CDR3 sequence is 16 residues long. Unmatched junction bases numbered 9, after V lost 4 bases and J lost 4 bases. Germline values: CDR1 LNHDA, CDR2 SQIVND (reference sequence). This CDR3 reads CASSRILAGGRYEQYF. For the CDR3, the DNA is TGTGCCAGTAGTAGGATCCTAGCGGGAGGTCGGTACGAGCAGTACTTC.

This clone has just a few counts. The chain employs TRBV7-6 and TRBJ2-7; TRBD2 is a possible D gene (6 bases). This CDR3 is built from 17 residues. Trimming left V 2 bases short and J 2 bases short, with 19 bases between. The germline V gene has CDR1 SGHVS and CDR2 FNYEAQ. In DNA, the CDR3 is TGTGCCAGCAGCTTAACTTCGGGCGGGGTTTTAACCTACGAGCAGTACTTC. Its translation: CASSLTSGGVLTYEQYF.

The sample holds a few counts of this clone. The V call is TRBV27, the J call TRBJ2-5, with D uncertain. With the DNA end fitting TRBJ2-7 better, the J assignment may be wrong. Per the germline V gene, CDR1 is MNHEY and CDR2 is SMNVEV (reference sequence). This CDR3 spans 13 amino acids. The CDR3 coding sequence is TGTGCCAGCAGTTTATCGATTTCCTACGAGCAGTACTTC. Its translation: CASSLSISYEQYF.

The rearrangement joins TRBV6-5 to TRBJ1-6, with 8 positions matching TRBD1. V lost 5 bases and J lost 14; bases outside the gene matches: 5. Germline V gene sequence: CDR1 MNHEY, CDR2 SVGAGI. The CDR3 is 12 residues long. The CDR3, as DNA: TGTGCCAGCAGTCAGACAGGGGTTGCCCTCCACTTT. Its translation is CASSQTGVALHF.

This CDR3 reads CASSLIRGYQTSGNTIYF. The CDR3 region has the DNA TGTGCCAGCAGCTTAATACGGGGGTACCAGACCTCTGGAAACACCATATATTTT. The chain couples TRBV7-2 to TRBJ1-3; maybe TRBD1 (5 bases). The CDR3 has 18 amino acids. Germline values: CDR1 SGHTA, CDR2 FQGNSA. V shed 2 bases and J shed 0 bases, with 17 bases lying between them.

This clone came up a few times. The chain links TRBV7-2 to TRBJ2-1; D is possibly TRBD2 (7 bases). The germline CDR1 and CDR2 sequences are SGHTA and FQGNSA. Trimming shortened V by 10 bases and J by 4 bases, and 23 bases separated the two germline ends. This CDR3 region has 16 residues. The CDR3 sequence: CATKGGGAGLYNEQFF. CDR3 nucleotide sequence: TGTGCCACCAAGGGGGGGGGAGCGGGACTTTACAATGAGCAGTTCTTC.

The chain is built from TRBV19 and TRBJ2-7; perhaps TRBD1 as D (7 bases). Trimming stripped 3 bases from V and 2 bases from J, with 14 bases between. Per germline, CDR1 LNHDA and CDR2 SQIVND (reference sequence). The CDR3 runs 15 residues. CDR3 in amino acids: CASSIRQGGTYEQYF. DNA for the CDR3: TGTGCCAGTAGTATCCGGCAGGGGGGAACCTACGAGCAGTACTTC.

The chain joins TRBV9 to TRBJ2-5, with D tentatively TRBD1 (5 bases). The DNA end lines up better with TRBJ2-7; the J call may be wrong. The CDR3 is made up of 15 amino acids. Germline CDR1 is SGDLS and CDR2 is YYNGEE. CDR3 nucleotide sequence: TGTGCCAGCAGCGTAGGTTCAGGGTACTCCTACGAGCAGTACTTC. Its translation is CASSVGSGYSYEQYF.

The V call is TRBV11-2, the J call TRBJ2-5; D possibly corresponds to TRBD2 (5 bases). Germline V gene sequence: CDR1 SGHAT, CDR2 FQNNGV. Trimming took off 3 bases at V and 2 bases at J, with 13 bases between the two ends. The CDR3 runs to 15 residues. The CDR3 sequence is CASSFGQRPQETQYF. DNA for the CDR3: TGTGCCAGCAGCTTCGGCCAGCGGCCACAAGAGACCCAGTACTTC.

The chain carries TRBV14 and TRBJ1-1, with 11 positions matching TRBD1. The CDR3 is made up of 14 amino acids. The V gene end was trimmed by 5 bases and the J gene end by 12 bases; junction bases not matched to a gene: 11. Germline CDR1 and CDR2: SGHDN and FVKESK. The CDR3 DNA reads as TGTGCCAGCAGCTGGACAGGGGGCGCAAGTTGGACTTTCTTT. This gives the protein CASSWTGGASWTFF.